This T cell receptor beta chain came from a study of radiotherapy plus CTLA-4 blockade in lung cancer. Looking at the study overall: Patients showed objective responses in roughly 19% of cases and disease control in under 35%.

Clones were sequenced by immunoSEQ multiplex PCR, and TCRdb holds only the in-frame ones, with some missing. Found here are fewer than 40,000 clones, 60% to 75% of them singletons; the top ten hold 8% to 9%. The CDR3 consists of 15 residues. Germline V CDR1 and CDR2: SGHTA, FQGNSA. V shed 1 base and J shed 1 base, with 10 bases lying between them. The chain carries TRBV7-2 and TRBJ1-1; D unresolved. Specimen: peripheral blood, collected from a patient treated with radiotherapy plus ipilimumab. The receptor comes from a human donor with non-small cell lung cancer who had stable disease on radiotherapy plus ipilimumab. The CDR3 DNA sequence: TGTGCCAGCAGCTTAGGTCCTACATGGAACACTGAAGCTTTCTTT. Amino acids: CASSLGPTWNTEAFF. The full variable domain, rest sourced from reference TRBV7-2 and TRBJ1-1, is GAGVSQSPSNKVTEKGKDVELRCDPISGHTALYWYRQSLGQGLEFLIYFQGNSAPDKSGLPSDRFSAERTGGSVSTLTIQRTQQEDSAVYLCASSLGPTWNTEAFFGQGTRLTVV.